The T cell receptor beta chain under discussion was sequenced for a study of technical replicates of blood from a handful of donors. The protocol was immunoSEQ multiplex PCR, while the TCRdb copy is restricted to in-frame clones and leaves out a portion. This table has some 87,000 clones, 80% to 95% appearing once. This sequence originates from a human donor in good health. Sequenced: T cells isolated from PBMCs.

CDR3 sequence: CASSLEGGPSSSYTF. The CDR3 coding sequence is TGCGCCAGCAGCTTGGAAGGGGGCCCCTCTAGTAGCTACACCTTC. The chain has TRBV5-1 and TRBJ1-2, with 7 bases identical to TRBD1. CDR1 and CDR2 from the germline V gene are SGHRS and YFSETQ. This CDR3 is 15 amino acids long. Unmatched junction bases numbered 11, after V lost 0 bases and J lost 9 bases.